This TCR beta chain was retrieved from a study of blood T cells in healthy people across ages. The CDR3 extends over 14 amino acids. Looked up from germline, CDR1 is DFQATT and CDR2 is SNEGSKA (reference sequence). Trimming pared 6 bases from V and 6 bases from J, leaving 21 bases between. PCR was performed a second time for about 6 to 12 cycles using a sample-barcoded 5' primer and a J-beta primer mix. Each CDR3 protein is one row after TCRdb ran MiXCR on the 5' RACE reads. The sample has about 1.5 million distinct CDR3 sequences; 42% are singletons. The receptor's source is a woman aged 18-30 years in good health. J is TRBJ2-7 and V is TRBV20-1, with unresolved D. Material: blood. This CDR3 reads CSAQDPYALGEQYF. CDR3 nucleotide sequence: TGCAGTGCCCAGGATCCTTACGCGTTAGGCGAGCAGTACTTC.